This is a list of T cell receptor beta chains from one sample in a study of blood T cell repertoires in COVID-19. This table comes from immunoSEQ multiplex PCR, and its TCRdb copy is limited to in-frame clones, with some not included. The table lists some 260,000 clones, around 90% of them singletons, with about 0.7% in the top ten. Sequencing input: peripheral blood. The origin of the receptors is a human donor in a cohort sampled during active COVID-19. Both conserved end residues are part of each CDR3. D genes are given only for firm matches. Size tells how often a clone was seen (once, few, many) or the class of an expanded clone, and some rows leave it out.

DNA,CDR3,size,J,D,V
TGTGCCAGCAGCCCGGGTTACTACGAGCAGTACTTC,CASSPGYYEQYF,.,TRBJ2-7,.,TRBV7-9
TGTGCCAGCAGCCGCGGGGGGTCCTTCTGGGGAGATACGCAGTATTTT,CASSRGGSFWGDTQYF,.,TRBJ2-3,TRBD2,TRBV7-2
TGTGCCAGCAGCGCCTCCAGGCTCGGAAACATTCAGTACTTC,CASSASRLGNIQYF,.,TRBJ2-4,.,TRBV7-8
TGTGCCAGCAGCTTAGCGGACAGGAACACCGGGGAGCTGTTTTTT,CASSLADRNTGELFF,.,TRBJ2-2,.,TRBV7-2
TGTGCCAGCAGTTACAGCGGGACTAGCTATGGCTACACCTTC,CASSYSGTSYGYTF,.,TRBJ1-2,.,TRBV28
TGTGCCAGCAGCTCCCTCGGGGGTGGGGAAACGAACACCGGGGAGCTGTTTTTT,CASSSLGGGETNTGELFF,.,TRBJ2-2,.,TRBV11-2
TGTGCCAGCAGTTACTCGATACTAGGGGGGGCTCGTCAGCCCCAGCATTTT,CASSYSILGGARQPQHF,.,TRBJ1-5,.,TRBV6-2/TRBV6-3
TGTGCCAGCTCACCAACGAGACAGGGTTTGGAAAAACTGTTTTTT,CASSPTRQGLEKLFF,.,TRBJ1-4,TRBD1,TRBV18
TGTGCCAGCTCACCTAAACCGGGACTAGCGGGAGCAGGTCTCTACAATGAGCAGTTCTTC,CASSPKPGLAGAGLYNEQFF,.,TRBJ2-1,TRBD2,TRBV18
TGTGCCTGGAGTTTTACAGGGGGAAACGAGCAGTACTTC,CAWSFTGGNEQYF,once,TRBJ2-7,TRBD1,TRBV30
TGCGCCAGCAGCTTGGCTCAACTTGGGAGGGCTGGAAACACCATATATTTT,CASSLAQLGRAGNTIYF,.,TRBJ1-3,.,TRBV5-1
TGTGCCAGCAGCAGGCGGACAGAGATTACCTACGAGCAGTACTTC,CASSRRTEITYEQYF,once,TRBJ2-7,.,TRBV21-1
TGTGCCAGCAGTGTTTCTCGGACAGGGGACTTTTACAGGTCCACCGGGGAGCTGTTTTTT,CASSVSRTGDFYRSTGELFF,.,TRBJ2-2,TRBD1,TRBV6-1
TGTGCCAGTAGTTTGTGGGGACAGAGCTACGAGCAGTACTTC,CASSLWGQSYEQYF,once,TRBJ2-7,TRBD1,TRBV19
TGTGCCAGCAGTTACTCGAACAGGCTGACCTACGAGCAGTACTTC,CASSYSNRLTYEQYF,.,TRBJ2-7,.,TRBV6-5
TGTGCCAGCAGCCAACCGAGGCGGGAGGTTTCTGATGAGCAGTTCTTC,CASSQPRREVSDEQFF,.,TRBJ2-1,TRBD2,TRBV4-2
TGTGCCTGGAGTGTACCGCAGGGCTTCCATGAAAAACTGTTTTTT,CAWSVPQGFHEKLFF,.,TRBJ1-4,.,TRBV30
TGTGCCAGCAGCTTAAGGGGCGGGGACTCTGGAAACACCATATATTTT,CASSLRGGDSGNTIYF,once,TRBJ1-3,.,TRBV11-2
TGTGCCAGCAGCCAAGCCGAGGGCGGTTTACGCACAGATACGCAGTATTTT,CASSQAEGGLRTDTQYF,.,TRBJ2-3,.,TRBV3-1/TRBV3-2
TGTGCCAGCAGCGTAGAGGCAGGGGCCCCCTACGAGCAGTACTTC,CASSVEAGAPYEQYF,.,TRBJ2-7,.,TRBV9
TGCGCCAGCAGCCAAGATGGGGGACAGAATAACTATGGCTACACCTTC,CASSQDGGQNNYGYTF,.,TRBJ1-2,TRBD1,TRBV4-3
TGTGCCAGCAGACCGAAAGACAGGGATTATCGGGAGCCCCAGCATTTT,CASRPKDRDYREPQHF,.,TRBJ1-5,TRBD1,TRBV5-8
TGTGCCAGCAGCTTGTTGGAGTCGGGGAACACTGAAGCTTTCTTT,CASSLLESGNTEAFF,.,TRBJ1-1,.,TRBV5-6
TGCGCCAGCAGCCAAGAAGGTGGAGCAACTAATGAAAAACTGTTTTTT,CASSQEGGATNEKLFF,.,TRBJ1-4,.,TRBV4-1
TGCAGCGCTGGACAGGGGGGTTTTGGTTTCTATGGCTACACCTTC,CSAGQGGFGFYGYTF,.,TRBJ1-2,TRBD1,TRBV29-1
TGTGCCAGCAGCCCCTTAGGGGGAGCGGAGACCCAGTACTTC,CASSPLGGAETQYF,.,TRBJ2-5,.,TRBV11-3
TGTGCCAGCAGCTTAGAGGGCGGGGGAACCTACGAGCAGTACTTC,CASSLEGGGTYEQYF,.,TRBJ2-7,TRBD2,TRBV7-9